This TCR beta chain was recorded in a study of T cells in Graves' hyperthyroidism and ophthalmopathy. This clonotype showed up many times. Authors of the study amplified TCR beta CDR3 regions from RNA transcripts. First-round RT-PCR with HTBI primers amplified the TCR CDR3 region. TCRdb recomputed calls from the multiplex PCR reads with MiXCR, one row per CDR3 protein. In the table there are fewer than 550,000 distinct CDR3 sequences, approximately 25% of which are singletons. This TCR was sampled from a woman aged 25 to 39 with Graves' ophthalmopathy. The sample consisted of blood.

This chain's CDR3 is CASSHAPRDSYEQYF. For the CDR3, the DNA is TGTGCCAGCAGCCACGCCCCGCGTGATTCCTACGAGCAGTACTTC. The chain joins TRBV4-2 to TRBJ2-7; D gene ambiguous. Germline-derived CDR1 and CDR2 are LGHNA and YNFKEQ. The V and J ends lost 3 bases and 1 base respectively, with 13 bases between them. This CDR3 region has 15 residues.